What follows is one T cell receptor beta chain and its context. Its antigen remains undetermined. Base qualities are missing; no much larger clone stands one base away. The data were taken from a study of response to subunit inactivated influenza vaccine listed by TCRdb under 2018. With regard to the full study: Deep quantitative profiling of the T cell receptor repertoire was used in the study to follow responses to a trivalent subunit inactivated influenza vaccine.

Library creation used RT-PCR. The sequencing machine was an Illumina HiSeq 2500. In-frame beta chains were kept once TCRdb had trimmed the public reads at Q25 with fastp and called clones with MiXCR. Rows matching on CDR3 protein sequence are summarized as one entry with the most common DNA and genes. In all, the sample holds hundreds of thousands of distinct CDR3 sequences, and 11% to 15% of those were seen once. Jointly, the top ten make up 6.5% to 8.5% of the sample. Points the paper makes about the study in general: The authors suggested that each seasonal influenza vaccination may recruit only a limited number of new T cells.

Trimming removed 8 bases from V and 3 bases from J, leaving 8 bases between the germline ends. Spanning cysteine to phenylalanine, the CDR3 consists of 11 amino acids. Only CDR3 DNA remains: 33 bases, in frame from the first base. The CDR1 and CDR2 encoded by the germline V gene are SNHLY and FYNNEI. Here the chain combines TRBV2 and TRBJ2-7, with the D gene not clear enough to name. This sample comprised PBMCs from blood, obtained roughly 2 weeks before vaccination. The sequence derives from a man in his forties or fifties who received an inactivated influenza vaccine. Donor details come from another sample of the same person, matched by shared clones. CDR3 protein: CASPEFYEQYF. The nucleotides are TGTGCCAGCCCGGAATTCTACGAGCAGTACTTC.